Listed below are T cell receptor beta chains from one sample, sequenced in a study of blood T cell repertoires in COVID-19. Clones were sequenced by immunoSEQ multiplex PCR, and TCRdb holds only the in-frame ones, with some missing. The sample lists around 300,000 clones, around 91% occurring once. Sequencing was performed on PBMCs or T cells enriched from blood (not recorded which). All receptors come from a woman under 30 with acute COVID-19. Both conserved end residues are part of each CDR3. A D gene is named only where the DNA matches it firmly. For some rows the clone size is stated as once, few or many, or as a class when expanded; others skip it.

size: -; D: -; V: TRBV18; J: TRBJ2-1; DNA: TGTGCCAGCTCACCACCGAGCTGGACATTAAAATATATCTACAATGAGCAGTTCTTC; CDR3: CASSPPSWTLKYIYNEQFF
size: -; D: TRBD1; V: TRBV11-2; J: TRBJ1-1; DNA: TGTGCCAGCAGCCCCCCGACAGGGGTGGACACTGAAGCTTTCTTT; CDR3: CASSPPTGVDTEAFF
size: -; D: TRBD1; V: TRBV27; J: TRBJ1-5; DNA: TGTGCCAGCAGTTTATTCGGGGGACAGGGCAATCAGCCCCAGCATTTT; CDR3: CASSLFGGQGNQPQHF
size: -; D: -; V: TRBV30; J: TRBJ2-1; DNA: TGTGCCTGGAGTGTACGTCATTCCGGGTTCGCGTTCTTC; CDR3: CAWSVRHSGFAFF
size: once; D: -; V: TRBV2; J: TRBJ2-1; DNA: TGTGCCGCGTATTCCTACAATGAGCAGTTCTTC; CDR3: CAAYSYNEQFF
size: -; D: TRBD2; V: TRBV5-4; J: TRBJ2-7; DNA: TGTGCCAGCAGTTCGGGACTAGCAGCTTACGAGCAGTACTTC; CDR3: CASSSGLAAYEQYF
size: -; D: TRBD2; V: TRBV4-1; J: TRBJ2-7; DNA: TGCGCCAGCAGCCAAGATTCGGGACTAGCGGCCTATTCCTACGAGCAGTACTTC; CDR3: CASSQDSGLAAYSYEQYF
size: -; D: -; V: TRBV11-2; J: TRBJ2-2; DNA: TGTGCCAGCAGCTACCTTAGGACAAAGAACACCGGGGAGCTGTTTTTT; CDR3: CASSYLRTKNTGELFF
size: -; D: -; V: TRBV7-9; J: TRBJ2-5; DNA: TGTGCCAGCAGCCGTACACTAGGGGAGACCCAGTACTTC; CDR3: CASSRTLGETQYF
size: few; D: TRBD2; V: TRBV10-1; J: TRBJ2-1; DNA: TGCGCCAGCACCTCAGCCAGGACTAGACTCACCTCCTACAATGAGCAGTTCTTC; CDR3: CASTSARTRLTSYNEQFF
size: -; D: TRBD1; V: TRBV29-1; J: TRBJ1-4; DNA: TGCAGCGTTTCCAGGGGGCCCAATGAAAAACTGTTTTTT; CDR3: CSVSRGPNEKLFF
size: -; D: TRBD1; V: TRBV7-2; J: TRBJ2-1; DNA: TGTGCCAGCAGCTTTGTTAGGGACAGGGGTACGAATGAGCAGTTCTTC; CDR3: CASSFVRDRGTNEQFF
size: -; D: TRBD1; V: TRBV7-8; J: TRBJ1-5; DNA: TGTGCCAGCAGCTTGGATACAGGGACAGCAAGTAGACAGCCCCAGCATTTT; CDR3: CASSLDTGTASRQPQHF
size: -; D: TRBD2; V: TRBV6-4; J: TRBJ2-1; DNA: TGTGCCAGCAGTGAAGGTGGACTAGCGGGATCTAGAGAGCAGTTCTTC; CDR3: CASSEGGLAGSREQFF
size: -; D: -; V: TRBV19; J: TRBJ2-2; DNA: TGTGCCAGTACCATATCCCCCGGACAGAACACCGGGGAGCTGTTTTTT; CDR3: CASTISPGQNTGELFF
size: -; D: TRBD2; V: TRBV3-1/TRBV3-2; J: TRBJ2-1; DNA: TGTGCCAGCGGAAGGACTAGCGCCTACAATGAGCAGTTCTTC; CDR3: CASGRTSAYNEQFF
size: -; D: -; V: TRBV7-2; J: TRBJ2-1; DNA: TGTGCCAGCAGCCCTGATGGTCTAATTCCCCATGAGCAGTTCTTC; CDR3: CASSPDGLIPHEQFF
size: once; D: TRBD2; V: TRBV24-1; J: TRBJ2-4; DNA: TGTGCCACCAGTGACGCTAGCGGGAATGACAAAAACATTCAGTACTTC; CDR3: CATSDASGNDKNIQYF
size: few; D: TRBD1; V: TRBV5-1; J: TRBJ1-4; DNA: TGCGCCAGCAGCAATGGTGACAGGGATAATGAAAAACTGTTTTTT; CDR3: CASSNGDRDNEKLFF
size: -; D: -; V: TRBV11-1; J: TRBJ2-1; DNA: TGTGCCAGCAGCTTAGAAGGGCAGGGGAACGTACTTGAGCAGTTCTTC; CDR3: CASSLEGQGNVLEQFF
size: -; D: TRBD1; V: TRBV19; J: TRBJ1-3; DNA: TGTGCCGCCAGGGACAGGAGCGAAGGAAACACCATATATTTT; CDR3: CAARDRSEGNTIYF
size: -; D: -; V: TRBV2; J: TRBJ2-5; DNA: TGTGCCAGCCCCGCGACAACTCGGGAGACCCAGTACTTC; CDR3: CASPATTRETQYF